This TCR beta chain emerged from a study of T cells in Graves' hyperthyroidism and ophthalmopathy. RNA transcripts yielded amplified TCR beta CDR3 regions. The primer set for the first-round RT-PCR of the TCR CDR3 was HTBI. MiXCR, run by TCRdb on the multiplex PCR reads, gives a single entry per CDR3 protein. The sample includes about 300,000 distinct CDR3 sequences, 20% to 25% seen only once; the top ten take over 25%. This clonotype was recorded many times. CDR1 and CDR2 from the germline V gene are SGHDN and FVKESK. The V segment lost 1 base and the J segment 1 base; nucleotides outside the gene matches: 6. The CDR3 is 16 amino acids.

This receptor was identified in a man aged 35 to 55 with Graves' hyperthyroidism that later progressed to Graves' ophthalmopathy. The chain couples TRBV14 to TRBJ1-1; TRBD1 agrees at 7 bases. Sequenced: blood. CDR3 sequence (DNA): TGTGCCAGCAGCCAAGGAGAGACAGGGCCGAACACTGAAGCTTTCTTT. Its translation is CASSQGETGPNTEAFF.